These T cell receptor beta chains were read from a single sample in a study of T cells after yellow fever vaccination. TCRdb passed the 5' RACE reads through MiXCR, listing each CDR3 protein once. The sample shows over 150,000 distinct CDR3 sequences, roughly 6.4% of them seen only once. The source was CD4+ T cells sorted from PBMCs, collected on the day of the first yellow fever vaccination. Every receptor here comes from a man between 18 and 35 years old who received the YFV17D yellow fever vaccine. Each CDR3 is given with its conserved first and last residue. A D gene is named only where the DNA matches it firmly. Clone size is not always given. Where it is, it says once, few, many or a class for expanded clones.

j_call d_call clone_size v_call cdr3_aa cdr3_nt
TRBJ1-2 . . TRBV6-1 CASSAARGSYGYTF TGTGCCAGCAGTGCTGCTAGGGGATCCTATGGCTACACCTTC
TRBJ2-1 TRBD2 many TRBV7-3 CASSWAGTSDHEQFF TGTGCCAGCAGCTGGGCCGGGACTAGCGACCATGAGCAGTTCTTC
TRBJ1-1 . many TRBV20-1 CSARSNTEAFF TGCAGTGCTAGGTCTAACACTGAAGCTTTCTTT
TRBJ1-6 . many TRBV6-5 CASSYRQGNSPLHF TGTGCCAGCAGTTACCGCCAGGGTAATTCACCCCTCCACTTT
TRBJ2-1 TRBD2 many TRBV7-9 CASSIIPLAGENNEQFF TGTGCCAGCAGCATTATCCCCCTAGCGGGGGAGAACAATGAGCAGTTCTTC
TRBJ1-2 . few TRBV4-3 CASSQDQFPNYGYTF TGCGCCAGCAGCCAAGATCAGTTTCCTAACTATGGCTACACCTTC
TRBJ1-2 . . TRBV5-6 CASSPARISYGYTF TGTGCCAGCAGCCCAGCGCGCATAAGCTATGGCTACACCTTC
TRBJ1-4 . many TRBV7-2 CASSRIQQGEKLFF TGTGCCAGCAGCCGAATACAGCAAGGTGAAAAACTGTTTTTT
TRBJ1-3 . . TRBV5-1 CASSLDPAGNTIYF TGCGCCAGCAGCTTGGACCCGGCGGGAAACACCATATATTTT
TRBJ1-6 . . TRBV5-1 CASSFSSSYNSPLHF TGCGCCAGCAGCTTCTCCAGCTCCTATAATTCACCCCTCCACTTT
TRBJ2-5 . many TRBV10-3 CAISAAGPPVYF TGTGCCATCAGTGCTGCCGGGCCCCCGGTATACTTC
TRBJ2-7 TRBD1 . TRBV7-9 CASSLAQGAVYELYF TGTGCCAGCAGCTTAGCACAGGGGGCAGTCTACGAGCTGTACTTC
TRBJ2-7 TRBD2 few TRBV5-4 CASSFSPSGVPSEQYF TGTGCCAGCAGCTTCTCTCCTAGCGGGGTGCCCTCTGAGCAGTACTTC
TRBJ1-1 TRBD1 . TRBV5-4 CASSLQGAVEAFF TGTGCCAGCAGCTTACAGGGGGCCGTTGAAGCTTTCTTT
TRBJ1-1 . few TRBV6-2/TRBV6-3 CASSYPPANTEAFF TGTGCCAGCAGTTACCCCCCCGCGAACACTGAAGCTTTCTTT
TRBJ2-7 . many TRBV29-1 CSVAAAWPYEQYF TGCAGCGTTGCAGCAGCCTGGCCCTACGAGCAGTACTTC
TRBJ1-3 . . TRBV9 CASSASGRGGSGNTIYF TGTGCCAGCAGCGCCTCCGGGAGAGGGGGCTCTGGAAACACCATATATTTT
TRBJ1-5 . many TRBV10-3 CAISESRGWHQPQHF TGTGCCATCAGTGAGTCAAGGGGTTGGCATCAGCCCCAGCATTTT
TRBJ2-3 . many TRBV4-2 CASSQDMGRTDTQYF TGTGCCAGCAGCCAAGACATGGGGCGGACAGATACGCAGTATTTT
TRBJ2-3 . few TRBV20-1 CSARAPGRRGLTDTQYF TGCAGTGCTAGAGCTCCCGGGCGGCGGGGGCTCACAGATACGCAGTATTTT
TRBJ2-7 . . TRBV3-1 CASSQGNYYEQYF TGTGCCAGCAGCCAAGGCAACTATTACGAGCAGTACTTC
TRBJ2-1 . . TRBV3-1 CASSQDTIPGGEQFF TGTGCCAGCAGCCAAGACACGATCCCCGGCGGGGAGCAGTTCTTC
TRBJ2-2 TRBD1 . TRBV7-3 CASSSRQGVTGELFF TGTGCCAGCAGCTCCAGACAGGGGGTCACCGGGGAGCTGTTTTTT
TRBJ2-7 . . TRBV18 CASSSQDEQYF TGCGCCAGCTCATCACAGGACGAGCAGTACTTC
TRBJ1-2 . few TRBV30 CASGLRGYGYTF TGTGCCTCCGGCTTAAGGGGCTATGGCTACACCTTC
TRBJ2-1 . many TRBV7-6 CASSHPSGGQFF TGTGCCAGCAGTCATCCCTCGGGTGGGCAGTTCTTC
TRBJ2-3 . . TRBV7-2 CASSLYNRGTDTQYF TGTGCCAGCAGCCTGTATAACAGGGGCACAGATACGCAGTATTTT
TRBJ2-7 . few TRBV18 CASSPVSGAEYEQYF TGTGCCAGCTCACCAGTTTCAGGGGCGGAATACGAGCAGTACTTC
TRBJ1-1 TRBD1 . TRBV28 CASSTEGTGRIEAFF TGTGCCAGTTCTACGGAGGGGACAGGTCGAATAGAAGCTTTCTTT
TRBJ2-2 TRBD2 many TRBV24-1 CATPQGGRDTGELFF TGTGCCACCCCTCAGGGAGGGAGAGACACCGGGGAGCTGTTTTTT
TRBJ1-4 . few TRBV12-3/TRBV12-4 CASTRTERREKLFF TGTGCCAGCACCCGGACAGAAAGGAGGGAAAAACTGTTTTTT
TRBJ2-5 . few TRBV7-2 CASSTWTPPETQYF TGTGCCAGCAGCACTTGGACGCCGCCAGAGACCCAGTACTTC
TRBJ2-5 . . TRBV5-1 CASSYGGMGETQYF TGCGCCAGCAGCTACGGGGGTATGGGGGAGACCCAGTACTTC
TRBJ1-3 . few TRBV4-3 CASSQGAGNTIYF TGCGCCAGCAGCCAGGGTGCTGGAAACACCATATATTTT
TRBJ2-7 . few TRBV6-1 CASSGGDVSSYEQYF TGTGCCAGCAGTGGGGGGGACGTGAGCTCCTACGAGCAGTACTTC
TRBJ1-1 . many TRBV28 CVHWGSTEAFF TGTGTACACTGGGGAAGCACTGAAGCTTTCTTT
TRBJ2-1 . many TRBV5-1 CASSPGPNTEQFF TGCGCCAGCAGCCCAGGGCCAAATACTGAGCAGTTCTTC
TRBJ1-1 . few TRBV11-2 CASSLRGPSGTEAFF TGTGCCAGCAGCTTACGGGGCCCCTCGGGAACTGAAGCTTTCTTT
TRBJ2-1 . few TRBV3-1 CASCQAGRLFDEQFF TGTGCCTCCTGCCAAGCTGGCAGATTATTCGATGAGCAGTTCTTC
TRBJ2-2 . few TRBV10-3 CAITDGGNRNTGELFF TGTGCCATCACCGACGGGGGAAATAGAAACACCGGGGAGCTGTTTTTT
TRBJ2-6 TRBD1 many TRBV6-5 CASSYVGQGASGANVLTF TGTGCCAGCAGTTACGTGGGACAGGGGGCGTCTGGGGCCAACGTCCTGACTTTC
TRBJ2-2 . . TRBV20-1 CSASGRTGELFF TGCAGTGCTAGTGGGCGAACCGGGGAGCTGTTTTTT
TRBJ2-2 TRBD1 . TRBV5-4 CASSSLSRGRTGELFF TGTGCCAGCAGCTCCCTGAGCAGGGGGCGAACCGGGGAGCTGTTTTTT
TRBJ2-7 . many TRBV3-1 CASSQVGSAFYEQYF TGTGCCAGCAGCCAAGTTGGGTCGGCGTTCTACGAGCAGTACTTC
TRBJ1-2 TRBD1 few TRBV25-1 CASTRQGIEDGYTF TGTGCCAGCACCCGACAGGGAATTGAGGATGGCTACACCTTC
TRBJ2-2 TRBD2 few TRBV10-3 CATRGGERGGGNTGELFF TGTGCCACCAGGGGCGGAGAGCGGGGGGGCGGTAACACCGGGGAGCTGTTTTTT
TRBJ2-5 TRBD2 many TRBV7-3 CASSRTSGLQETQYF TGTGCCAGCAGCCGGACTAGCGGGCTGCAAGAGACCCAGTACTTC
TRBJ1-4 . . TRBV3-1 CASSQAGQGDANEELFF TGTGCCAGCAGCCAAGCGGGGCAGGGTGATGCTAATGAAGAACTGTTTTTT
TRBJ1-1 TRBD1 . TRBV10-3 CAIRNGTGSMNTEAFF TGTGCCATCAGAAACGGGACAGGGTCGATGAACACTGAAGCTTTCTTT
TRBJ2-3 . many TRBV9 CASSAPRRTQYF TGTGCCAGCAGCGCCCCCCGAAGGACGCAGTATTTT
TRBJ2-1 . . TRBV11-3 CASSNGGGRDEQFF TGTGCCAGCAGTAACGGCGGGGGCAGGGATGAGCAGTTCTTC
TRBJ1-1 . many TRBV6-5 CASSLGSAGTTEAFF TGTGCCAGCAGTCTAGGGTCCGCTGGAACCACTGAAGCTTTCTTT
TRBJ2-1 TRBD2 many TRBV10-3 CAISEWAGGTYNEQFF TGTGCCATCAGTGAGTGGGCGGGGGGAACCTACAATGAGCAGTTCTTC
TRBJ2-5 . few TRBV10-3 CAITSSPGETQYF TGTGCCATCACCTCGAGTCCGGGAGAGACCCAGTACTTC
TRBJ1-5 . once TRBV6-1 CASSPVGLSGNQPQHF TGTGCCAGCAGCCCAGTGGGACTTAGCGGCAATCAGCCCCAGCATTTT
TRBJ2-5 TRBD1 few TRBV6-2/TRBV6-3 CASSGGQWETQYF TGTGCCAGCAGTGGGGGACAGTGGGAGACCCAGTACTTC